This is a list of T cell receptor beta chains from one sample in a study of Graves' ophthalmopathy and Graves' hyperthyroidism. MiXCR was run by TCRdb on the multiplex PCR reads, yielding one entry per CDR3 protein. The sample consists of 900,000 to 1,200,000 distinct CDR3 sequences, roughly two fifths of them appearing once. The sequenced material came from peripheral blood or thyroid tissue (not recorded which). These receptors were taken from an adult man with Graves' hyperthyroidism. CDR3s include the opening cysteine and the closing phenylalanine or tryptophan. Each record gives: clone size, J gene, V gene, D gene, CDR3 protein, CDR3 DNA. D genes are given only for firm matches. Some rows mark clone size as missing; the rest say once, few, many or name a class of expanded clone.

size: -
J: TRBJ2-5
V: TRBV15
D: -
CDR3: CATSGGQRETQYF
DNA: TGTGCCACCAGCGGGGGGCAGAGAGAGACCCAGTACTTC

size: few
J: TRBJ1-2
V: TRBV29-1
D: -
CDR3: CSVAPSGNYGYTF
DNA: TGCAGCGTTGCGCCTAGCGGGAACTATGGCTACACCTTC

size: -
J: TRBJ2-5
V: TRBV12-3/TRBV12-4
D: -
CDR3: CASSFPPGVGTQYF
DNA: TGTGCCAGCAGTTTTCCGCCGGGGGTGGGGACCCAGTACTTC

size: many
J: TRBJ1-1
V: TRBV15
D: TRBD1
CDR3: CATSGGQPNTEAFF
DNA: TGTGCCACCAGCGGGGGACAGCCGAACACTGAAGCTTTCTTT

size: many
J: TRBJ2-7
V: TRBV9
D: -
CDR3: CASSVASGSVPYEQYF
DNA: TGTGCCAGCAGCGTAGCGTCAGGGTCCGTACCCTACGAGCAGTACTTC

size: few
J: TRBJ1-2
V: TRBV7-9
D: -
CDR3: CASSLGVARPGESLYGYTF
DNA: TGTGCCAGCAGCTTAGGGGTGGCCAGGCCTGGGGAAAGCCTCTATGGCTACACCTTC

size: -
J: TRBJ1-6
V: TRBV9
D: TRBD1
CDR3: CASSVSPGQDSYNSPLHF
DNA: TGTGCCAGCAGCGTGTCCCCGGGACAGGACTCCTATAATTCACCCCTCCACTTT

size: many
J: TRBJ1-6
V: TRBV6-1
D: TRBD1
CDR3: CASSETTGSNSPLHF
DNA: TGTGCCAGCAGTGAGACGACAGGGAGCAATTCACCCCTCCACTTT

size: -
J: TRBJ2-7
V: TRBV7-3
D: TRBD2
CDR3: CASREGLAGPYEQYF
DNA: TGTGCCAGCAGAGAGGGACTAGCGGGCCCCTACGAGCAGTACTTC

size: many
J: TRBJ2-7
V: TRBV7-2
D: -
CDR3: CASSLIPGEFHEQYF
DNA: TGTGCCAGCAGCCTTATACCGGGAGAGTTCCACGAGCAGTACTTC

size: -
J: TRBJ1-5
V: TRBV24-1
D: TRBD1
CDR3: CATSDLGQGEVDQPQHF
DNA: TGTGCCACCAGTGATCTCGGACAGGGAGAGGTTGATCAGCCCCAGCATTTT

size: many
J: TRBJ1-2
V: TRBV10-3
D: TRBD1
CDR3: CAITRDRANHFNYGYTF
DNA: TGTGCCATCACCCGGGACAGGGCAAACCATTTCAACTATGGCTACACCTTC

size: few
J: TRBJ2-7
V: TRBV7-8
D: -
CDR3: CASSLGILTYEQYF
DNA: TGTGCCAGCAGCTTAGGGATACTCACCTACGAGCAGTACTTC

size: -
J: TRBJ2-7
V: TRBV10-2
D: -
CDR3: CASKARGHYEQYF
DNA: TGTGCCAGCAAGGCTCGGGGCCACTACGAGCAGTACTTC

size: many
J: TRBJ1-2
V: TRBV5-1
D: -
CDR3: CASSEAGTYGYTF
DNA: TGCGCCAGCAGCGAGGCAGGAACTTATGGCTACACCTTC

size: few
J: TRBJ2-2
V: TRBV20-1
D: TRBD2
CDR3: CSGTSGGNTGELFF
DNA: TGCAGTGGAACTAGCGGAGGAAACACCGGGGAGCTGTTTTTT

size: many
J: TRBJ2-7
V: TRBV20-1
D: TRBD2
CDR3: CSPRGDYEQYF
DNA: TGCAGTCCTCGGGGGGACTACGAGCAGTACTTC

size: many
J: TRBJ2-7
V: TRBV9
D: TRBD1
CDR3: CASSAGQVSYEQYF
DNA: TGTGCCAGCAGCGCCGGACAGGTGTCCTACGAGCAGTACTTC

size: few
J: TRBJ1-1
V: TRBV6-2/TRBV6-3
D: -
CDR3: CASRLLSNTEAFF
DNA: TGTGCCAGCAGACTCCTCTCGAACACTGAAGCTTTCTTT

size: many
J: TRBJ2-7
V: TRBV15
D: -
CDR3: CATSSPPVAYEQYF
DNA: TGTGCCACCAGCTCTCCCCCGGTTGCCTACGAGCAGTACTTC

size: -
J: TRBJ2-5
V: TRBV6-5
D: -
CDR3: CASSYSLAETQYF
DNA: TGTGCCAGCAGTTACTCGCTAGCTGAGACCCAGTACTTC

size: -
J: TRBJ2-1
V: TRBV25-1
D: TRBD2
CDR3: CASSETSGTHNEQFF
DNA: TGTGCCAGCAGTGAGACTAGCGGGACCCACAATGAGCAGTTCTTC

size: -
J: TRBJ2-7
V: TRBV10-3
D: TRBD2
CDR3: CAIRAGDPYEQYF
DNA: TGTGCCATCAGGGCGGGGGATCCCTACGAGCAGTACTTC

size: many
J: TRBJ2-7
V: TRBV29-1
D: -
CDR3: CSVVAENYSYEQYF
DNA: TGCAGCGTGGTCGCAGAAAACTACTCCTACGAGCAGTACTTC

size: few
J: TRBJ1-2
V: TRBV30
D: TRBD1
CDR3: CAYQGGTGGYTF
DNA: TGTGCCTACCAGGGGGGGACAGGGGGCTACACCTTC

size: few
J: TRBJ1-6
V: TRBV7-9
D: -
CDR3: CASSLAAQGPLHF
DNA: TGTGCCAGCAGCTTAGCCGCGCAGGGGCCCCTCCACTTT

size: -
J: TRBJ2-5
V: TRBV10-3
D: TRBD1
CDR3: CAISESWTGGSKETQYF
DNA: TGTGCCATCAGTGAGTCGTGGACAGGGGGATCGAAAGAGACCCAGTACTTC

size: -
J: TRBJ1-1
V: TRBV28
D: TRBD1
CDR3: CASSSPGGMMDTEAFF
DNA: TGTGCCAGCAGTTCCCCAGGGGGCATGATGGACACTGAAGCTTTCTTT

size: many
J: TRBJ2-7
V: TRBV10-3
D: -
CDR3: CAISVGQGGSYEQYF
DNA: TGTGCCATCAGTGTAGGACAGGGAGGGTCCTACGAGCAGTACTTC

size: many
J: TRBJ1-1
V: TRBV7-9
D: TRBD1
CDR3: CASSLQGFDTEAFF
DNA: TGTGCCAGCAGCCTACAGGGGTTCGACACTGAAGCTTTCTTT

size: many
J: TRBJ1-1
V: TRBV10-3
D: -
CDR3: CASLGDGAEAFF
DNA: TGTGCCTCCCTTGGGGATGGCGCTGAAGCTTTCTTT

size: few
J: TRBJ2-5
V: TRBV28
D: TRBD2
CDR3: CASSSGGLADQETQYF
DNA: TGTGCCAGCAGTTCGGGGGGACTAGCGGATCAAGAGACCCAGTACTTC

size: -
J: TRBJ1-5
V: TRBV18
D: -
CDR3: CASSPLREGQPQHF
DNA: TGTGCCAGCTCACCACTAAGGGAAGGTCAGCCCCAGCATTTT

size: many
J: TRBJ1-6
V: TRBV20-1
D: -
CDR3: CSVGRGNSPLHF
DNA: TGCAGTGTGGGACGGGGAAATTCACCCCTCCACTTT

size: -
J: TRBJ1-1
V: TRBV28
D: -
CDR3: CASRPGPKRSEAFF
DNA: TGTGCCAGCAGGCCGGGTCCCAAACGAAGTGAAGCTTTCTTT

size: few
J: TRBJ1-1
V: TRBV12-3/TRBV12-4
D: -
CDR3: CASSASSFLSSFTEAFF
DNA: TGTGCCAGCAGTGCGTCGAGTTTTTTAAGCTCCTTCACTGAAGCTTTCTTT